The 30 T cell receptor beta chains listed next were all sequenced from one sample in a study of cytomegalovirus exposure and HLA in healthy donors. Vbeta (60) and Jbeta (13) primers were used in the PCR. The repertoire was sequenced with immunoSEQ multiplex PCR; TCRdb's copy has only in-frame clones and lacks some. The sample lists tens of thousands of clones, 79% occurring once. Input material: PBMCs. These receptors all stem from a man aged 25-45 years in good health and CMV-seronegative.

The rearrangement uses TRBV5-1 and TRBJ2-5; 8 nucleotides agree with TRBD1. This CDR3 comprises 14 residues. Germline V gives CDR1 SGHRS, CDR2 YFSETQ. V dropped 4 bases and J dropped 11; count of bases not matched to a gene: 13. CDR3 region: CASSPAQGGQEQYF. In DNA, the CDR3 is TGCGCCAGCAGCCCTGCACAGGGGGGTCAGGAGCAGTACTTC.

In its sample, this clone was seen a few times. The chain is built from TRBV5-4 and TRBJ1-3; D not resolved. Germline V gene lookup returns CDR1 SGHNT and CDR2 YYREEE (reference sequence). The CDR3 totals 13 residues. V dropped 4 bases and J dropped 0 bases, with 5 bases sitting between them. This CDR3 reads CASSMSSGNTIYF. CDR3 bases: TGTGCCAGCAGCATGAGCTCTGGAAACACCATATATTTT.

The chain uses TRBV28 and TRBJ1-5, with D uncertain. CDR3 length: 14 amino acids. Between the trimmed V and J ends, which lost 7 bases and 4 bases, there was a span of 14 bases. Germline CDR1 is MDHEN and CDR2 is SYDVKM. The CDR3 region is CASIQRGRNQPQHF. CDR3 DNA: TGTGCCAGCATCCAGCGAGGGAGGAATCAGCCCCAGCATTTT. Looking up the rest from reference TRBV28 and TRBJ1-5 gives the full variable domain: DVKVTQSSRYLVKRTGEKVFLECVQDMDHENMFWYRQDPGLGLRLIYFSYDVKMKEKGDIPEGYSVSREKKERFSLILESASTNQTSMYLCASIQRGRNQPQHFGDGTRLSIL.

This clone was seen once. The V gene is TRBV9, the J gene TRBJ1-1; 7 nucleotides align to TRBD1. V lost 3 bases, J lost 1 base, and 3 bases stayed unmatched. CDR1 and CDR2 from the germline V gene are SGDLS and YYNGEE. The CDR3 totals 14 residues. The CDR3: CASSGTGSNTEAFF. The CDR3 region has the DNA TGTGCCAGCAGCGGGACAGGATCGAACACTGAAGCTTTCTTT.

The chain joins TRBV14 to TRBJ2-1; 8 bases agree with TRBD1. Trimming cost V 1 base and J 3 bases; bases outside gene matches: 8. The CDR3 length is 17 residues. Germline CDR1 is SGHDN and CDR2 is FVKESK. DNA of the CDR3: TGTGCCAGCAGCCAAGGGGGGGCACAGGGGGGCTACAATGAGCAGTTCTTC. Residues: CASSQGGAQGGYNEQFF.

V gene TRBV30 combines with J gene TRBJ1-2; tentatively, D is TRBD1 (5 bases). The V gene lost 3 bases and the J gene lost 6 bases, with 20 bases spanning the gap. The CDR3 extends over 15 amino acids. In germline, CDR1 is GTSNPN, CDR2 SVGIG (reference sequence). The CDR3 coding sequence is TGTGCCTGGAGATTGTCCGTCGGGGGGATTAATGGCTACACCTTC. Its translation is CAWRLSVGGINGYTF. Using reference TRBV30 and TRBJ1-2 for the parts outside the CDR3, the full variable domain is SQTIHQWPATLVQPVGSPLSLECTVEGTSNPNLYWYRQAAGRGLQLLFYSVGIGQISSEVPQNLSASRPQDRQFILSSKKLLLSDSGFYLCAWRLSVGGINGYTFGSGTRLTVV.

Concerning this clone: The same CDR3 arises from other DNA sequences in this sample as well. The chain couples TRBV30 to TRBJ1-3, with TRBD1 as a possible D gene (5 bases). V was pared by 1 base and J by 0 bases, with 7 bases between. The CDR3 extends over 14 amino acids. Germline CDR1 reads GTSNPN; CDR2 reads SVGIG (reference sequence). The DNA for the CDR3 is TGTGCCTGGAGTGGTGACAGCTCTGGAAACACCATATATTTT. It codes for CAWSGDSSGNTIYF.

V usage is TRBV28 and J usage is TRBJ1-1; D perhaps matches TRBD1 (5 bases). The CDR3 covers 14 residues. V dropped 3 bases and J dropped 0 bases, with 8 bases sitting between them. Germline-derived CDR1 and CDR2 are MDHEN and SYDVKM. The CDR3 here is CASSFGTMNTEAFF. CDR3 in DNA: TGTGCCAGCAGTTTTGGGACTATGAACACTGAAGCTTTCTTT.

The sample holds one count of this clone. At one end, the junction sequence differs from germline, possibly due to a read error. V is TRBV2 and J is TRBJ2-2, with D maybe TRBD2 (6 bases). The CDR3 covers 14 residues. Germline CDR1 reads SNHLY; CDR2 reads FYNNEI. The CDR3 reads CASNPGLSTGGLFF. In DNA, the CDR3 is TGTGCCAGCAATCCAGGGTTAAGCACCGGGGGGCTGTTTTTT. Full variable domain (missing parts from reference TRBV2 and TRBJ2-2): EPEVTQTPSHQVTQMGQEVILRCVPISNHLYFYWYRQILGQKVEFLVSFYNNEISEKSEIFDDQFSVERPDGSNFTLKIRSTKLEDSAMYFCASNPGLSTGGLFFGEGSRLTVL.

This clone has a single count. The chain has TRBV5-4 and TRBJ1-2, with 9 bases matching TRBD1. Germline V gene sequence: CDR1 SGHNT, CDR2 YYREEE (reference sequence). V lost 1 base, J lost 6 bases, and 4 bases stayed unmatched. The CDR3 length is 14 residues. The DNA for the CDR3 is TGTGCCAGCAGCTTGTACAGGGGGCTCCATGGCTACACCTTC. This encodes CASSLYRGLHGYTF.

This clone was found a few times. The CDR3 loop is CARGEGNEKLFF. CDR3 DNA sequence: TGTGCCAGAGGGGAGGGTAATGAAAAACTGTTTTTT. This chain joins TRBV6-5 and TRBJ1-4; maybe TRBD1 (5 bases). The CDR3 length is 12 residues. The germline gives CDR1 MNHEY, CDR2 SVGAGI. V was trimmed by 9 bases and J by 4 bases, leaving 9 bases between them.

The V and J genes are TRBV5-5 and TRBJ2-7, with 10 bases identical to TRBD1. The CDR3 spans 15 residues. Germline lookup yields CDR1 SGHKS and CDR2 YYEKEE (reference sequence). V shed 3 bases and J 7 bases; nucleotides not matched to a gene: 10. The DNA for the CDR3 is TGTGCCAGCAGCTCCCCGGGACAGGGGCTGGAAGAGCAGTACTTC. As protein: CASSSPGQGLEEQYF.

The V call is TRBV7-2, the J call TRBJ1-2, with D possibly matching TRBD1 (6 bases). The length of the CDR3 is 17 residues. V lost 1 base to trimming and J lost 3 bases, with 18 bases between them. Germline-derived CDR1 and CDR2 are SGHTA and FQGNSA. Here the CDR3 reads CASSLGGAGTLYYGYTF. Here the CDR3 DNA reads TGTGCCAGCAGCTTAGGGGGAGCCGGGACACTCTACTATGGCTACACCTTC.

This rearrangement joins TRBV2 to TRBJ1-1, with D possibly TRBD1 on 5 matching bases. The CDR3 sequence is 15 residues long. The V gene's germline CDR1 is SNHLY and CDR2 FYNNEI. Between the trimmed V and J ends, which lost 3 bases and 1 base, there was a span of 12 bases. The CDR3 region is CASSDPPGGNTEAFF. CDR3 nucleotide sequence: TGTGCCAGCAGTGACCCCCCGGGGGGGAACACTGAAGCTTTCTTT.

This chain joins TRBV27 and TRBJ1-6; D is ambiguous. Trimming removed 3 bases at V and 9 bases at J, with 12 bases between. This CDR3 has 14 amino acids. Germline V lookup: CDR1 MNHEY, CDR2 SMNVEV (reference sequence). For the CDR3, the DNA is TGTGCCAGCAGTTTGGGTGGCCCAGGTTCACCCCTCCACTTT. Its protein product is CASSLGGPGSPLHF.

The V gene is TRBV7-9, the J gene TRBJ1-4, with 10 bases lining up with TRBD1. Germline CDR1 reads SEHNR; CDR2 reads FQNEAQ (reference sequence). This CDR3 is built from 15 residues. The trim removed 6 bases at V and 6 bases at J, leaving 7 bases unmatched. CDR3 DNA sequence: TGTGCCAGCAGAAGGACAGGGGGAGTCGATGAAAAACTGTTTTTT. Encoded protein: CASRRTGGVDEKLFF.

This chain connects TRBV6-1 to TRBJ2-3, with D tentatively TRBD1 (6 bases). CDR3 length equals 13 residues. The germline V and J ends were trimmed by 8 bases and 0 bases, with 9 bases remaining between them. CDR1 is MNHNS and CDR2 is SASEGT in the germline V gene. CDR3 protein: CASGDISTDTQYF. The CDR3 DNA follows: TGTGCCAGCGGGGACATAAGCACAGATACGCAGTATTTT.

The rearrangement links TRBV14 to TRBJ2-7, with D possibly being TRBD2 (5 bases). In germline, CDR1 is SGHDN, CDR2 FVKESK. The CDR3 totals 15 residues. Between the trimmed V and J ends, which lost 4 bases and 1 base, there was a span of 14 bases. CDR3 DNA sequence: TGTGCCAGCAGCCCCGGCGGCGGACTGTCCTACGAGCAGTACTTC. Translated: CASSPGGGLSYEQYF.

The CDR3 loop reads CSVGNNRGLSYEQYF. The CDR3 DNA reads as TGCAGCGTTGGAAATAACAGGGGGCTCTCCTACGAGCAGTACTTC. The chain uses TRBV29-1 and TRBJ2-7; 9 bases are shared with TRBD1. V lost 4 bases, J lost 0 bases, and 7 bases stayed unmatched. The CDR3 sequence is 15 residues long. Germline CDR1 SQVTM, CDR2 ANQGSEA.

J is TRBJ2-4 and V is TRBV7-9; the match to TRBD1 covers 9 bases. The germline V gene has CDR1 SEHNR and CDR2 FQNEAQ (reference sequence). Unmatched junction bases numbered 7, after V lost 5 bases and J lost 2 bases. The CDR3 extends over 16 amino acids. CDR3 bases: TGTGCCAGCAGCCCCCGGACAGGGGATACCAAAAACATTCAGTACTTC. It translates to CASSPRTGDTKNIQYF.

V and J are TRBV18 and TRBJ2-3; TRBD1 aligns across 7 bases. This CDR3 has 15 residues. The ends lost 0 bases at V and 1 base at J; junction bases unmatched: 1. Germline CDR1 KGHSH, CDR2 LQKENI. CDR3 DNA sequence: TGTGCCAGCTCACCACCAACAGGGGGCACAGATACGCAGTATTTT. This encodes CASSPPTGGTDTQYF.

The V and J genes are TRBV13 and TRBJ1-3; D remains ambiguous. Germline V gene sequence: CDR1 PRHDT, CDR2 FYEKMQ (reference sequence). V lost 3 bases to trimming and J lost 5 bases, with 11 bases between them. This CDR3 region has 14 residues. CDR3 region: CASSLERMRNTIYF. DNA of the CDR3: TGTGCCAGCAGCTTGGAGAGGATGCGAAACACCATATATTTT.

Only a few counts were recorded for this clone. The rearrangement links TRBV19 to TRBJ2-2; 11 bases agree with TRBD1. The CDR3 is 17 residues long. Germline CDR1 and CDR2: LNHDA and SQIVND (reference sequence). V lost 4 bases to trimming and J lost 0 bases; unmatched junction nucleotides: 4. The CDR3: CASSTGQGASNTGELFF. The CDR3 bases are TGTGCCAGTAGTACAGGACAGGGGGCATCGAACACCGGGGAGCTGTTTTTT.

This clone was found once. The germline gene is not matched at one end of the junction; a read error may be the cause. V usage is TRBV29-1 and J usage is TRBJ2-3, with D uncertain. Germline V gives CDR1 SQVTM, CDR2 ANQGSEA. The CDR3 has 12 amino acids. CDR3 in DNA: TGCAGCGTTGACGATAACCCAGATACGCAGTATTTC. Protein: CSVDDNPDTQYF.

The chain uses TRBV19 and TRBJ2-3; TRBD1 is a possible D gene (6 bases). Trimming stripped 5 bases from V and 3 bases from J, with 18 bases between. CDR3 size: 16 residues. Germline V gene sequence: CDR1 LNHDA, CDR2 SQIVND (reference sequence). The CDR3 nucleotides are TGTGCCAGTAGTCCAACCACAGGGTCCAGTACAGATACGCAGTATTTT. Translating gives CASSPTTGSSTDTQYF.

This clone was counted only a few times. The chain has TRBV6-6 and TRBJ1-5; no reliable D call. The V end lost 6 bases, the J end lost 4 bases, and 16 bases lay between the germline ends. Per germline, CDR1 MNHNY and CDR2 SVGAGI (reference sequence). The CDR3 loop spans 15 amino acids. The CDR3 loop reads CASSGGFMRNQPQHF. CDR3 coding DNA: TGTGCCAGCAGCGGAGGATTTATGCGGAATCAGCCCCAGCATTTT.

The chain employs TRBV6-6 and TRBJ1-4; TRBD1 aligns across 9 bases. Unmatched junction bases numbered 6, after V lost 2 bases and J lost 8 bases. Germline lookup yields CDR1 MNHNY and CDR2 SVGAGI (reference sequence). This CDR3 is 15 amino acids long. The CDR3 is CASSYLGQGGEKLFF. The CDR3 bases are TGTGCCAGCAGTTACCTGGGACAGGGTGGAGAAAAACTGTTTTTT.

A few counts support this clone. V is TRBV5-1 and J is TRBJ1-2, with D hard to call. Germline assignment: CDR1 SGHRS and CDR2 YFSETQ. Trimming removed 0 bases from V and 2 bases from J, with 5 bases in between. This CDR3 has 13 residues. The CDR3 nucleotides read TGCGCCAGCAGCTTGGGAGAGAACTATGGCTACACCTTC. This gives the protein CASSLGENYGYTF.

The chain links TRBV7-9 to TRBJ1-2, with D unclear. The CDR3 contains 13 residues. Per germline, CDR1 SEHNR and CDR2 FQNEAQ (reference sequence). V was cut by 11 bases and J by 0 bases, with 13 bases left in between. CDR3 coding DNA: TGTGCCGAGATGAGGTACCCTAACTATGGCTACACCTTC. This gives the protein CAEMRYPNYGYTF.

V and J are TRBV5-1 and TRBJ1-2; TRBD1 matches at 12 bases. The CDR3 runs 17 residues. The germline CDR1 and CDR2 sequences are SGHRS and YFSETQ. J was trimmed by 6 bases and V by 4 bases; bases with no gene match: 13. DNA of the CDR3: TGCGCCAGCAGCCCCTCTCAGGGACAGGGGGCTTCGAATGGCTACACCTTC. Translation: CASSPSQGQGASNGYTF.